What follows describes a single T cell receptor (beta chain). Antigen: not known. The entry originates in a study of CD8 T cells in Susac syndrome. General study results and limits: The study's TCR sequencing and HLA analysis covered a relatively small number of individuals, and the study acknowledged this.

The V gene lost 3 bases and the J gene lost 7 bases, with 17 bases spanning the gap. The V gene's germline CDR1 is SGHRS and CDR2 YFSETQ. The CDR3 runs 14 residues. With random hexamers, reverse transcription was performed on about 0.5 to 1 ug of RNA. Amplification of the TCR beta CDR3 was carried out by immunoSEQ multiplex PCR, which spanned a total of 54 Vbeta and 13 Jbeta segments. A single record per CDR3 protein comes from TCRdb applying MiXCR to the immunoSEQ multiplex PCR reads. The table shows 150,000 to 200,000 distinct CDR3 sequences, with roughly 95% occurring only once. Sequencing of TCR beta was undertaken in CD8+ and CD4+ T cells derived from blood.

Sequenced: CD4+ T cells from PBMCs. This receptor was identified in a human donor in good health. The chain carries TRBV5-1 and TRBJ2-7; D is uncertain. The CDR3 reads CASSSQDQEGEQYF. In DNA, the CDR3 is TGCGCCAGCAGCTCCCAAGACCAGGAAGGGGAGCAGTACTTC.